This T cell receptor beta chain appears in the sequencing data of a study of identical twins. Germline V CDR1 and CDR2: DFQATT, SNEGSKA (reference sequence). The CDR3 sequence is 11 residues long. Trimming removed 3 bases from V and 7 bases from J, with 9 bases in between. Study findings and constraints: Cord blood beta clonotypes that were abundant carried fewer insertions, and memory repertoires showed no such trend.

One entry per CDR3 protein, called by TCRdb with MiXCR from the 5' RACE reads. The data contain about 490,000 distinct CDR3 sequences, 12% to 15% of them singletons. Notes on this clonotype: Antigen: not known.

These data were also filed under a second study, of yellow fever vaccine responses in identical twins.

The sample taken for sequencing was CD4+ T cells sorted from blood. This sequence was found in a woman aged 18 to 35 in good health. The rearrangement joins TRBV20-1 to TRBJ1-1; D is uncertain. The CDR3 loop reads CSARQSGEAFF. In DNA, the CDR3 is TGCAGTGCTAGGCAGTCAGGTGAAGCTTTCTTT.